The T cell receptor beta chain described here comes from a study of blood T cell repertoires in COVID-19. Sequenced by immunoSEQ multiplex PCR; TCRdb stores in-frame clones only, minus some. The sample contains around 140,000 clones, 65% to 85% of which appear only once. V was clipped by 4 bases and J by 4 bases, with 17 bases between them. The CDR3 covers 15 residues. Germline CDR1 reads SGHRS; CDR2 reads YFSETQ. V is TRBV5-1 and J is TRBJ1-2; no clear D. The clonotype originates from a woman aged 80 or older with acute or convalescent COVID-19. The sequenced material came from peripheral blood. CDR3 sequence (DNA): TGCGCCAGCAGCCCCTTACCGGGAGGAGTCTATGGCTACACCTTC. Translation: CASSPLPGGVYGYTF.